Following are 10 T cell receptor beta chains from one sample sequenced in a study of OX40 agonist ivuxolimab in advanced cancers. Sequencing used immunoSEQ multiplex PCR; TCRdb keeps in-frame clones, though not all of them. The sample contains under 80,000 clones, around 85% of which appear only once. The material sequenced was CD4+ or CD8+ T cells sorted from blood, taken in a trial of the OX40 agonist ivuxolimab. The receptor set was obtained from an adult with an advanced solid tumor such as melanoma, head and neck, liver or kidney cancer.

This clone was counted a single time. The rearrangement uses TRBV7-2 and TRBJ1-2, with TRBD1 matching over 7 bases. This CDR3 has 14 residues. The germline CDR1 and CDR2 sequences are SGHTA and FQGNSA. With V trimmed by 4 bases and J by 4 bases, 6 bases remained unmatched. This chain's CDR3 is CASSWRDSFYGYTF. The DNA for the CDR3 is TGTGCCAGCAGCTGGAGGGACAGTTTCTATGGCTACACCTTC.

CDR3 in amino acids: CASSLVTGGTEAFF. The DNA for the CDR3 is TGCGCCAGCAGCTTGGTGACAGGGGGGACTGAAGCTTTCTTT. The chain recombines TRBV5-1 with TRBJ1-1; 9 bases align to TRBD1. J gave up 5 bases and V 0 bases, and 2 bases lay outside the gene matches. Germline V gives CDR1 SGHRS, CDR2 YFSETQ. The CDR3 consists of 14 residues.

The chain joins TRBV4-2 to TRBJ1-2, with 8 bases matching TRBD1. There are 15 residues in the CDR3. The V and J ends lost 0 bases and 8 bases, in that order; junction bases with no gene match: 8. In germline, CDR1 is LGHNA, CDR2 YNFKEQ. In DNA form, the CDR3 reads TGTGCCAGCAGCCAAGATCTGGGACAGGATTGGGGCTACACCTTC. Its translation is CASSQDLGQDWGYTF.

DNA of the CDR3: TGTGCCAGCAGTCCCGGACGGAGAACTAATGAAAAACTGTTTTTT. The encoded protein is CASSPGRRTNEKLFF. The chain carries TRBV2 and TRBJ1-4, with D unresolved. V lost 5 bases and J lost 1, with 11 bases in between. The CDR3 is made up of 15 amino acids. Germline CDR1 is SNHLY and CDR2 is FYNNEI. The full variable domain, rest sourced from reference TRBV2 and TRBJ1-4, is EPEVTQTPSHQVTQMGQEVILRCVPISNHLYFYWYRQILGQKVEFLVSFYNNEISEKSEIFDDQFSVERPDGSNFTLKIRSTKLEDSAMYFCASSPGRRTNEKLFFGSGTQLSVL.

V usage is TRBV7-9 and J usage is TRBJ2-7; D not certain. Trimming removed 0 bases at V and 7 bases at J, with 7 bases between. Germline-derived CDR1 and CDR2 are SEHNR and FQNEAQ (reference sequence). This CDR3 spans 12 amino acids. CDR3: CASSLATGEQYF. The DNA of the CDR3 is TGTGCCAGCAGCTTAGCTACCGGGGAGCAGTACTTC.

This sequence joins TRBV9 and TRBJ2-1; D is ambiguous. CDR1 is SGDLS, CDR2 YYNGEE, per germline. V dropped 3 bases and J dropped 12 bases, with 25 bases sitting between them. CDR3 length: 16 residues. The CDR3 DNA sequence: TGTGCCAGCAGCGCCAGGACGTCCAAGGATGCCCTATGGCAGTTCTTC. This translates into CASSARTSKDALWQFF.

The sample holds a few counts of this clone. CDR3 region: CASSLPMVAEQYF. DNA for the CDR3: TGTGCCAGCAGTTTGCCGATGGTTGCCGAGCAGTACTTC. The chain has TRBV27 and TRBJ2-7; no reliable D call. The CDR3 loop spans 13 amino acids. Trimming shortened V by 3 bases and J by 6 bases, and 12 bases separated the two germline ends. Per the germline V gene, CDR1 is MNHEY and CDR2 is SMNVEV (reference sequence).

The chain couples TRBV7-3 to TRBJ2-2; the D gene is possibly TRBD2 (6 bases). V lost 4 bases, J lost 7 bases, and 7 bases lay in between. This CDR3 is built from 12 residues. Germline loops: CDR1 SGHTA, CDR2 FQGTGA. The CDR3 loop reads CASSSGLGELFF. DNA of the CDR3: TGTGCCAGCAGCTCGGGACTCGGGGAGCTGTTTTTT.

The rearrangement joins TRBV4-1 to TRBJ2-5; TRBD2 aligns across 7 bases. Germline V gene lookup returns CDR1 MGHRA and CDR2 YSYEKL. Trimming cost V 4 bases and J 5 bases; bases outside gene matches: 4. This CDR3 region has 13 residues. This CDR3 is CASSRLAAETQYF. For the CDR3, the DNA is TGCGCCAGCAGCCGACTAGCCGCCGAGACCCAGTACTTC.

This chain joins TRBV6-1 and TRBJ2-5; unclear D gene. Between the trimmed V and J ends, which lost 5 bases and 5 bases, there was a span of 3 bases. Germline values: CDR1 MNHNS, CDR2 SASEGT. CDR3 length equals 10 residues. CDR3 region: CASSHETQYF. The CDR3 bases are TGTGCCAGCAGTCACGAGACCCAGTACTTC.